A single sample is the source of the 22 T cell receptor beta chains below, sequenced in a study of blood T cells in healthy people across ages. Together with a sample-barcoded 5' primer, a J-beta primer mix was included in a second PCR lasting about 7 to 12 cycles. TCRdb fed the 5' RACE reads into MiXCR, producing one record per CDR3 protein. The sample records hundreds of thousands of distinct CDR3 sequences, under 45% being singletons. Sequenced material: blood. The source is a man in his 60s in good health.

This clonotype was found a few times. The rearrangement links TRBV24-1 to TRBJ1-1; D remains ambiguous. Germline values: CDR1 KGHDR, CDR2 SFDVKD. The CDR3 has 15 amino acids. Trimming cost V 1 base and J 5 bases, with 13 bases left between them. CDR3 in DNA: TGTGCCACCAGTGATTTTGGGGAAGTTGGGACTGAAGCTTTCTTT. Its protein is CATSDFGEVGTEAFF.

The sample holds a few counts of this clonotype. This sequence joins TRBV6-1 and TRBJ2-4; D remains ambiguous. Trimming took 3 bases from V and 1 from J, leaving 4 bases between them. There are 13 residues in the CDR3. The germline gives CDR1 MNHNS, CDR2 SASEGT. For the CDR3, the DNA is TGTGCCAGCAGTGATAAGGCCAAAAACATTCAGTACTTC. The encoded protein is CASSDKAKNIQYF.

This clonotype has a count of ten or more. The DNA for the CDR3 is TGTGCCAGCAGCCAAGGAGGTCCCCAGGAGACCCAGTACTTC. It translates to CASSQGGPQETQYF. The J gene is TRBJ2-5, the V gene TRBV7-6, with D maybe TRBD2 (5 bases). The CDR3 runs 14 residues. V lost 5 bases, J lost 5 bases, and 15 bases lay in between. Germline V gene data show CDR1 as SGHVS and CDR2 as FNYEAQ.

About this clonotype: Its ends do not fully match the called genes, so a read error is possible. This chain uses TRBV28 with TRBJ1-2, with 7 bases matching TRBD1. The CDR3 spans 15 residues. Germline V CDR1 and CDR2: MDHEN, SYDVKM. CDR3 in DNA: TGTGCCAGCAGTTTAACAGGGGCTGCTAACTATGGCTTCACCTTC. Its translation: CASSLTGAANYGFTF.

This clonotype was detected a few times. CDR3 nucleotide sequence: TGCAGTGCTGAGGGGGCTCCCAAGAACACTGAAGCTTTCTTT. It encodes CSAEGAPKNTEAFF. The V call is TRBV20-1, the J call TRBJ1-1; 7 bases match TRBD1. CDR1 is DFQATT, CDR2 SNEGSKA, per germline (reference sequence). The CDR3 runs 14 residues. Trimming removed 5 bases from V and 1 base from J; junction bases left unmatched: 7.

The chain couples TRBV27 to TRBJ2-3; perhaps TRBD1 as D (6 bases). V dropped 6 bases and J dropped 5 bases, with 9 bases sitting between them. Germline V CDR1 and CDR2: MNHEY, SMNVEV (reference sequence). CDR3 length: 12 residues. The CDR3 loop is CASSHRVDTQYF. The CDR3 DNA reads TGTGCCAGCAGCCACAGGGTAGATACGCAGTATTTT.

The chain has TRBV20-1 and TRBJ2-1, with 9 bases aligning to TRBD2. Germline-derived CDR1 and CDR2 are DFQATT and SNEGSKA (reference sequence). The junction had 6 bases not matched to a gene; V was cut back by 3 bases and J by 6 bases. This CDR3 comprises 14 residues. CDR3 residues: CSASPSGELNEQFF. The CDR3 nucleotides are TGCAGTGCTAGTCCTAGCGGGGAACTCAATGAGCAGTTCTTC.

The sample holds a few counts of this clonotype. The rearrangement joins TRBV9 to TRBJ2-1; D might be TRBD1 (5 bases). The germline V gene has CDR1 SGDLS and CDR2 YYNGEE. V shed 0 bases and J shed 8 bases, with 6 bases lying between them. The CDR3 runs 12 residues. CDR3 sequence: CASSVVGDEQFF. CDR3 nucleotides: TGTGCCAGCAGCGTAGTAGGGGATGAGCAGTTCTTC.

This clonotype was observed a handful of times. The genes are TRBV6-2 or TRBV6-3 and TRBJ2-7; TRBD1 aligns across 9 bases. V lost 2 bases and J lost 2; bases outside the gene matches: 4. CDR1 and CDR2 (germline): MNHEY, SVGEGT. CDR3 size: 15 residues. This CDR3 reads CASSYRDRVTYEQYF. The CDR3 DNA sequence: TGTGCCAGCAGTTACCGGGACAGGGTAACCTACGAGCAGTACTTC.

CDR3 nucleotides: TGTGCCAGCAGTCACAAAGGGACGCAGGTAAACGAGCAGTACTTC. Translated, it gives CASSHKGTQVNEQYF. V gene TRBV6-6 combines with J gene TRBJ2-7; either TRBD1 or TRBD2 may supply D (5 bases each). V dropped 5 bases and J dropped 5 bases, with 19 bases sitting between them. Germline CDR1 and CDR2: MNHNY and SVGAGI (reference sequence). The CDR3 has 15 amino acids.

In its sample, this clonotype was seen a few times. The gene calls are TRBV28 and TRBJ1-1, with no clear D. Trimming left V 2 bases short and J 0 bases short, with 4 bases between. This CDR3 region has 13 residues. Per germline, CDR1 MDHEN and CDR2 SYDVKM. CDR3 residues: CASSLPMNTEAFF. CDR3 in DNA: TGTGCCAGCAGTTTACCAATGAACACTGAAGCTTTCTTT.

The J gene is TRBJ2-7, the V gene TRBV7-2, with D uncertain. Germline V gives CDR1 SGHTA, CDR2 FQGNSA. Trimming took off 0 bases at V and 7 bases at J, with 10 bases between the two ends. This CDR3 is built from 13 residues. The chain's CDR3 is CASSLAGLGEQYF. The CDR3 coding sequence is TGTGCCAGCAGCTTAGCGGGGTTGGGGGAGCAGTACTTC. Variable domain in full (rest from reference TRBV7-2 and TRBJ2-7): GAGVSQSPSNKVTEKGKDVELRCDPISGHTALYWYRQSLGQGLEFLIYFQGNSAPDKSGLPSDRFSAERTGGSVSTLTIQRTQQEDSAVYLCASSLAGLGEQYFGPGTRLTVT.

This clonotype was seen at least ten times. V gene TRBV5-1 combines with J gene TRBJ2-5; 10 positions agree with TRBD2. The CDR3 is 16 amino acids. In germline, CDR1 is SGHRS, CDR2 YFSETQ. V lost 4 bases to trimming and J lost 7 bases; unmatched junction nucleotides: 13. CDR3 loop: CASSAFAAGGPVTQYF. The CDR3 DNA follows: TGCGCCAGCAGCGCCTTCGCAGCGGGAGGGCCCGTGACCCAGTACTTC.

CDR3 sequence (DNA): TGTGCCAGCAGCTTACGCCCAGGGTCGGGCACTGAAGCTTTCTTT. This translates into CASSLRPGSGTEAFF. The rearrangement uses TRBV11-2 and TRBJ1-1; possible D gene TRBD1, 5 bases. CDR1 is SGHAT, CDR2 FQNNGV, per germline. The CDR3 totals 15 residues. V was trimmed by 2 bases and J by 4 bases, leaving 14 bases between them.

The CDR3 region is CASSFTGGTYNEQFF. For the CDR3, the DNA is TGTGCCAGCAGCTTCACGGGGGGGACCTACAATGAGCAGTTCTTC. The chain employs TRBV7-2 and TRBJ2-1; 8 bases fit TRBD2. Germline CDR1 is SGHTA and CDR2 is FQGNSA. Trimming took 3 bases from V and 2 from J; bases not matched to a gene: 3. CDR3 size: 15 residues.

This clonotype was detected ten times or more. The chain uses TRBV28 and TRBJ2-4; the match to TRBD1 covers 9 bases. Germline V gene lookup returns CDR1 MDHEN and CDR2 SYDVKM. CDR3 length equals 15 residues. Trimming took 10 bases from V and 1 from J; bases not matched to a gene: 8. CDR3 bases: TGTGCCACCCAGCACGGGACAGGGGCCAAAAACATTCAGTACTTC. This codes for CATQHGTGAKNIQYF.

The chain is built from TRBV4-3 and TRBJ1-2; TRBD1 matches at 8 bases. There are 15 residues in the CDR3. Germline CDR1 and CDR2: LGHNA and YSLEER. V lost 0 bases, J lost 7 bases, and 7 bases stayed unmatched. In DNA form, the CDR3 reads TGCGCCAGCAGCCAAGAGGGGACAGGTATCTGTGGCTACACCTTC. Protein product: CASSQEGTGICGYTF.

This clonotype was seen only a few times. The rearrangement joins TRBV27 to TRBJ1-2; D call uncertain. The CDR3 is 16 residues long. V gave up 1 base and J gave up 0 bases, with 12 bases separating them. Germline assignment: CDR1 MNHEY and CDR2 SMNVEV (reference sequence). The CDR3 DNA reads as TGTGCCAGCAGTTTATACGGCAGAGTAGCTAACTATGGCTACACCTTC. Translation gives CASSLYGRVANYGYTF.

As concerns this clonotype: Its ends do not fully match the called genes, so a read error is possible. The rearrangement uses TRBV9 and TRBJ2-7; tentatively, D is TRBD1 or TRBD2 (5 bases each). CDR3 size: 15 residues. Germline lookup yields CDR1 SGDLS and CDR2 YYNGEE. CDR3 nucleotide sequence: TGTGCCAGCAGCAGCCGGGACGGTAGTTCCTACGGGCAGTACTTC. The encoded protein is CASSSRDGSSYGQYF.

Comment on this clonotype: A junction boundary mismatches the germline segment, possibly from a read error. The gene calls are TRBV6-2 or TRBV6-3 and TRBJ2-6; tentatively, D is TRBD1 or TRBD2 (6 bases each). Germline V CDR1 and CDR2: MNHEY, SVGEGT. This CDR3 comprises 16 residues. CDR3 amino acids: CASRSDSLWGANALTF. DNA of the CDR3: TGTGCCAGCAGGAGCGACAGCCTGTGGGGGGCCAACGCCCTGACTTTC.

This clonotype was seen more than once but under ten times. The chain is built from TRBV2 and TRBJ2-7, with D possibly being TRBD1 or TRBD2 (5 bases each). With 7 bases removed from V and 3 bases from J, the gap between germline ends came to 13 bases. CDR1 is SNHLY, CDR2 FYNNEI, per germline. This CDR3 is 13 amino acids long. CDR3 region: CASKGTFLYEQYF. CDR3 bases: TGTGCCAGCAAAGGGACCTTCCTCTACGAGCAGTACTTC.

This clonotype was seen a handful of times. At one end, the junction sequence differs from germline, possibly due to a read error. The CDR3 DNA is TGTGCCAGCAGCTTAGACAGGGGGCGAAGCCAAGAGGCCCAGTACTTC. Translation: CASSLDRGRSQEAQYF. This chain links TRBV7-9 with TRBJ2-5, with 9 bases aligning to TRBD1. CDR3 length equals 16 residues. The germline CDR1 and CDR2 sequences are SEHNR and FQNEAQ (reference sequence).